Here is one TCR beta chain with its context. This clone was counted only a few times. Its cognate antigen has yet to be identified. No quality values exist for individual bases; no much larger clone is one base distant. This entry belongs to a study of T cell repertoires in urothelial bladder cancer (dated by TCRdb to about 2019). Background for the entire study: Of the approximately 12 resected lesions, three were clinical stage cT0, three were cTa, three were cT1 and three were cT2 or greater. In the study, clonality of the TCR repertoire in bladder tumors was compared against clonality in benign bladder inflammation. Twelve resected bladder lesions, consisting of urothelial carcinoma (UC+) and benign (UC-) specimens, were examined. Twelve patients with bladder lesions who were undergoing transurethral resection were prospectively identified. The research as a whole found: A single T-cell clone reached up to 17% of infiltrating lymphocytes in carcinoma specimens, compared with 1.5% to 2% in benign specimens. Urothelial carcinoma specimens had a median of about 6,000 T cells, fewer than the median of about 24,000 seen in benign specimens. Median tumor infiltrating lymphocyte percentage was 1.5% to 2.5% in carcinoma specimens and approximately 13% in benign specimens.

The germline ends are 9 bases apart after V is trimmed by 0 bases and J by 7 bases. CDR1 and CDR2, per the germline V gene, are MRHNA and SNTAGT. The cysteine opens and the phenylalanine closes a CDR3 of 13 amino acids. Of all the DNA, just the CDR3 is kept, 39 bases in frame from base 1. The TCR beta chain CDR3 region was sequenced with the immunoSEQ assay. Turning to the authors' computational methods: For every specimen, the T-cell fraction, clonal dominance and maximum TCR clone frequency were calculated. TCRdb took this table from immuneACCESS and kept in-frame rearrangements with V and J called. Such tables lack part of the clones; where checked against another copy, unresolved V genes explain under half of the gap, and the rest is unexplained. That table is the source of V, J and clone size, and D and trimming were worked out from the DNA. The sample table contains 10,000 or so clones; only one count was recorded for 68% of them. The ten largest clonotypes hold less than 7% of the sample.

Resected bladder lesions that lacked urothelial carcinoma were classed as benign (UC-) specimens. Bladder lesion specimens were obtained at transurethral resection and were stored at -80C. DNA was isolated from bladder specimens obtained during transurethral resection. The chain couples TRBV6-4 to TRBJ1-2; a tentative D match to TRBD1 spans 5 bases. The specimen was tumor-infiltrating cells from bladder cancer. The sequence was collected from a human donor with a benign inflammatory bladder lesion. The DNA sequence follows: TGTGCCAGCAGTGACTCGGGGGAGGGTGGCTACACCTTC. Translated, this gives CASSDSGEGGYTF.